A single sample gave rise to the 5 T cell receptor beta chains below, sequenced in a study of cytomegalovirus exposure and HLA in healthy donors. PCR primers comprised 60 Vbeta and 13 Jbeta primers. Only in-frame clones appear in the TCRdb table, and some are missing; sequencing was by immunoSEQ multiplex PCR. The data show under 90,000 clones, with around 80% seen just once and 2.2% held by the top ten. Material for sequencing was PBMCs. The receptors come from a man aged 35-49 years in good health and CMV-seronegative.

This chain connects TRBV4-1 to TRBJ2-5; a possible D gene is TRBD1 (6 bases). In germline, CDR1 is MGHRA, CDR2 YSYEKL. The CDR3 extends over 17 amino acids. V gave up 3 bases and J gave up 2 bases, with 19 bases separating them. This CDR3 reads CASSQGPPGELQETQYF. DNA for the CDR3: TGCGCCAGCAGCCAGGGTCCGCCAGGGGAGTTACAAGAGACCCAGTACTTC.

The chain recombines TRBV7-3 with TRBJ2-3, with TRBD2 identical over 8 bases. CDR1 is SGHTA, CDR2 FQGTGA, per germline. Trimming at V came to 5 bases and at J to 3 bases, leaving 4 bases not matched to a gene. The CDR3 totals 14 residues. The CDR3 DNA follows: TGTGCCAGCAGCGCCCAGCGGGAGACAGATACGCAGTATTTT. Encoded protein: CASSAQRETDTQYF.

The V and J genes are TRBV18 and TRBJ1-2; unclear D gene. Germline V gene data show CDR1 as KGHSH and CDR2 as LQKENI. V dropped 2 bases and J dropped 3 bases, with 7 bases sitting between them. CDR3 size: 13 residues. For the CDR3, the DNA is TGTGCCAGCTCACCAAACAGCCACTATGGCTACACCTTC. Protein sequence: CASSPNSHYGYTF.

On this clone itself: The CDR3 does not close with the conserved phenylalanine or tryptophan, likely indicating a read error. The DNA is omitted, as the CDR3 cannot be located on it reliably, and the CDR3 follows TCRdb's listing. The chain carries TRBV20-1 and TRBJ2-7; TRBD1, the table's D call, was not compared with the DNA. Germline V CDR1 and CDR2: DFQATT, SNEGSKA (reference sequence). The CDR3 is made up of 10 amino acids, end residues included. CDR3 loop: CSARVDRGDL.

The rearrangement links TRBV29-1 to TRBJ1-1, with TRBD1 matching 9 bases. The junction had 5 bases not matched to a gene; V was cut back by 7 bases and J by 2 bases. Per the germline V gene, CDR1 is SQVTM and CDR2 is ANQGSEA. The CDR3 length is 13 residues. Here the CDR3 DNA reads TGCAGCGCAGGGACAGGGAAAAACACTGAAGCTTTCTTT. Translated: CSAGTGKNTEAFF.